Detailed here is one T cell receptor beta chain. The data were taken from a study of blood T cell repertoires in COVID-19. About the research overall: Sample material is recorded as cDNA or gDNA derived from T cells, B-cell-depleted T cells, or PBMCs.

Original processing methods: Reference gene primer amplification gave nucleated cell count estimates. Profiled with immunoSEQ multiplex PCR; TCRdb holds only in-frame clones, not every one. V and J calls plus clone size are reproduced from that table; the DNA served to infer D and trimming. Among approximately 400,000 clones listed, about 88% were seen once. Germline lookup yields CDR1 SGHTA and CDR2 FQGTGA. The CDR3 runs 16 residues. Trimming stripped 5 bases from V and 0 bases from J, with 16 bases between. Participants came from 20 to 25 US areas, aged about 18 to 89 years. Recovered participants had two consecutive negative NP/OP PCR tests, healthcare professional clearance, or symptom resolution.

V is TRBV7-3 and J is TRBJ1-2, with D uncertain. The sample comprised PBMCs or T cells enriched from blood (not recorded which). The clonotype was recovered from a woman aged 18-35 years who had recovered from COVID-19. CDR3 protein: CASSPAPMRANYGYTF. The CDR3 coding sequence is TGTGCCAGCAGCCCCGCCCCCATGCGAGCTAACTATGGCTACACCTTC.